This record concerns one T cell receptor (beta chain) sequence. The antigen is undetermined. The CDR3 contains 15 residues. The V and J ends lost 5 bases and 9 bases, in that order; junction bases with no gene match: 8. The germline V gene encodes CDR1 SGHVS and CDR2 FQNEAQ. The data stem from a study of cytomegalovirus exposure and HLA in healthy donors. Study-wide findings and caveats: Solely CMV serostatus was available to characterize immune exposure. In a later analysis, HLA-associated TCR beta chains were more clonally expanded than equally common others. One later analysis reportedly identified an Asian-associated ancestry cluster that showed fewer N-insertions than the roughly 640-donor mean.

With 60 Vbeta and 13 Jbeta primers, the PCR was carried out. Profiling relied on immunoSEQ multiplex PCR, and the TCRdb table lists in-frame clones only, not all of them. The ten top clones account for 3.5% to 4%, within a sample of tens of thousands of clones. Healthy bone marrow donors made up the donor group. The origin of this receptor is a male donor in good health and CMV-seronegative. The V and J genes are TRBV7-8 and TRBJ1-6; 9 nucleotides align to TRBD1. The specimen was PBMCs. This CDR3 reads CASSPGTGMGSPLHF. CDR3 bases: TGTGCCAGCAGCCCAGGGACAGGGATGGGTTCACCCCTCCACTTT.